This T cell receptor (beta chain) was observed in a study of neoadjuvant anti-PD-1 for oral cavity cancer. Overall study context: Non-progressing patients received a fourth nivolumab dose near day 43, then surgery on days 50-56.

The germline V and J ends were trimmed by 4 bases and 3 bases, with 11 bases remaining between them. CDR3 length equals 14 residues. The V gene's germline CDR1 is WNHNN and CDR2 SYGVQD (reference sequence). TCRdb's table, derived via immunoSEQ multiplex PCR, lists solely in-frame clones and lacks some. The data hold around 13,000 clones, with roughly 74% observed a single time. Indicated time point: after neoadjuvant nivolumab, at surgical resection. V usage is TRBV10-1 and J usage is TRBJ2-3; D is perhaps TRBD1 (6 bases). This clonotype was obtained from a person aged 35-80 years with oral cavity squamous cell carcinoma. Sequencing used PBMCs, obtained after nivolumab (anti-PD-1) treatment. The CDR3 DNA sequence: TGCGCCAGCAGTGCCAGGGGTGGGACAGATACGCAGTATTTT. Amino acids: CASSARGGTDTQYF.